The rows below give T cell receptor beta chains drawn from one sample of a study of T cells after yellow fever vaccination. Each CDR3 protein gets one entry after TCRdb re-called the 5' RACE reads with MiXCR. The sample yields some 300,000 distinct CDR3 sequences, approximately 12% seen once. The sequencing here drew on CD4+ T cells sorted from PBMCs, taken 45 days after the yellow fever booster vaccination. Receptors originate from a man younger than 35 who received the YFV17D yellow fever vaccine. Each CDR3 is given with its conserved first and last residue. The D gene is left open where the match is weak. Clone size appears in some rows only: once, few, many, or a class for an expanded clone.

v_call,d_call,j_call,clone_size,cdr3_nt,cdr3_aa
TRBV27,TRBD2,TRBJ2-2,.,TGTGCCAGCAGATCTATCCTACTAGCGGGGGGGCGGGTCACCGGGGAGCTGTTTTTT,CASRSILLAGGRVTGELFF
TRBV7-2,.,TRBJ1-2,.,TGTGCCAGCAGCTTAGATGTCTCTTACTATGGCTACACCTTC,CASSLDVSYYGYTF
TRBV6-2/TRBV6-3,.,TRBJ2-7,many,TGTGCCAGCAGTTACGACAGGAACGAGCAGTACTTC,CASSYDRNEQYF
TRBV5-4,.,TRBJ1-1,many,TGTGCCAGCAGCTTGGGGCAGGGGAAGATGAACACTGAAGCTTTCTTT,CASSLGQGKMNTEAFF
TRBV4-1,TRBD1,TRBJ2-3,many,TGCGCCAGCAGCCAAGACCCGGGACAGCTCACAGATACGCAGTATTTT,CASSQDPGQLTDTQYF
TRBV24-1,.,TRBJ2-5,many,TGTGCCACCAGTGATTTTGGGGAGACCCAGTACTTC,CATSDFGETQYF
TRBV7-3,TRBD1,TRBJ2-4,.,TGTGCCAGCAGCTCCGCCGGGACAGGGTTGGGCATTCAGTACTTC,CASSSAGTGLGIQYF
TRBV5-4,.,TRBJ2-2,few,TGTGCCAGCAGGCCTGACTGGACCGGGGAGCTGTTTTTT,CASRPDWTGELFF
TRBV3-1,.,TRBJ2-3,.,TGTGCCAGCAGCCAATTAGGGGGGGCAGATACGCAGTATTTT,CASSQLGGADTQYF
TRBV7-9,.,TRBJ2-4,.,TGTGCCAGCAGCTCCCGGTGGCTTATAGCCAAAAACATTCAGTACTTC,CASSSRWLIAKNIQYF
TRBV6-1,.,TRBJ1-2,few,TGTGCCAGCAGTACAGCGGATATCGGCTATGGCTACACCTTC,CASSTADIGYGYTF
TRBV19,.,TRBJ1-1,.,TGTGCCAGTAGTATAGAGAAGGGCCTCCGCGCTGAAGCTTTCTTT,CASSIEKGLRAEAFF
TRBV5-1,TRBD2,TRBJ2-5,few,TGCGCCAGCAGCAGAAGACTAGCGGGGTTCCAAGAGACCCAGTACTTC,CASSRRLAGFQETQYF
TRBV7-9,.,TRBJ2-3,few,TGTGCCAGCAGCCCCTTAACGGGAACTTCGGGAGATACGCAGTATTTT,CASSPLTGTSGDTQYF
TRBV29-1,.,TRBJ2-5,few,TGCAGCGTTGAATCGGTAGAGACCCAGTACTTC,CSVESVETQYF
TRBV7-9,.,TRBJ2-5,few,TGTGCCAGCGTGGATTCGGGGACCGTCCAAGAGACCCAGTACTTC,CASVDSGTVQETQYF
TRBV4-2,.,TRBJ2-2,.,TGTGCCAGCAGCCATCTGGGGCAGAACACCGGGGAGCTGTTTTTT,CASSHLGQNTGELFF
TRBV28,TRBD1,TRBJ2-5,.,TGTGCCAGCAGTACCCGGACAGGGACAGAGACCCAGTACTTC,CASSTRTGTETQYF
TRBV12-3/TRBV12-4,TRBD2,TRBJ2-3,.,TGTGCCAGCAGACCCGGGACTAGCGGGGTGAGGGATACGCAGTATTTT,CASRPGTSGVRDTQYF
TRBV7-9,TRBD1,TRBJ2-7,.,TGTGCCAGCAACGTCCCCGGACAGGGGTACGAGCAGTACTTC,CASNVPGQGYEQYF
TRBV5-1,.,TRBJ1-1,few,TGCGCCAGCAGCTTGACGGATGGGATTGAAGCTTTCTTT,CASSLTDGIEAFF
TRBV12-3/TRBV12-4,.,TRBJ1-1,few,TGTGCCAGCACCTATTGGGTGAACACTGAAGCTTTCTTT,CASTYWVNTEAFF